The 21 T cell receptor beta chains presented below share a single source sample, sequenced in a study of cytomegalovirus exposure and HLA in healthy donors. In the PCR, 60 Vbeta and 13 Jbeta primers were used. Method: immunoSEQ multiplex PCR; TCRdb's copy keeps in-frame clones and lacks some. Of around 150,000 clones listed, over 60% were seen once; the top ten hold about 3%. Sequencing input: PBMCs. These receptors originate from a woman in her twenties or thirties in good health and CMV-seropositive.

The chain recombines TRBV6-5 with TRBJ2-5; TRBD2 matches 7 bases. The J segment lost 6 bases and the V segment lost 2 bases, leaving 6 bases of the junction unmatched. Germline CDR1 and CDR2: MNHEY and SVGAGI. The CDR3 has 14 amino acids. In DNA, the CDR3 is TGTGCCAGCAGTTACGGGAGGGTTGGGAAGACCCAGTACTTC. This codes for CASSYGRVGKTQYF.

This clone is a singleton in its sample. The DNA of the CDR3 is TGTGCCAGCAGTTACGTGACAGGAAACACCGGGGAGCTGTTTTTT. It specifies CASSYVTGNTGELFF. The genes are TRBV6-5 and TRBJ2-2; D perhaps matches TRBD1 (6 bases). V was shortened by 2 bases and J by 2 bases, with 9 bases between the two germline ends. Looked up from germline, CDR1 is MNHEY and CDR2 is SVGAGI. The CDR3 spans 15 residues.

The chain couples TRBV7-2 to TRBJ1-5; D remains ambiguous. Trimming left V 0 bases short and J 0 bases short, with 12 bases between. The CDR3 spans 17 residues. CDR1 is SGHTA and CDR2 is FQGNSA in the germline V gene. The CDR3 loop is CASSLAGSPYSNQPQHF. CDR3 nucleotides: TGTGCCAGCAGCTTAGCGGGCAGCCCATATAGCAATCAGCCCCAGCATTTT. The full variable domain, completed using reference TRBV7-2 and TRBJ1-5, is GAGVSQSPSNKVTEKGKDVELRCDPISGHTALYWYRQSLGQGLEFLIYFQGNSAPDKSGLPSDRFSAERTGGSVSTLTIQRTQQEDSAVYLCASSLAGSPYSNQPQHFGDGTRLSIL.

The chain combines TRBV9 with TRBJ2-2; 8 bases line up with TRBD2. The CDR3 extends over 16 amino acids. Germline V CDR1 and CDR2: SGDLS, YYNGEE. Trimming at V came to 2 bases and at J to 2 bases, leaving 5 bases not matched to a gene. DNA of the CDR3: TGTGCCAGCAGCGTTTCGGCGGGGGGAAACACCGGGGAGCTGTTTTTT. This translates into CASSVSAGGNTGELFF.

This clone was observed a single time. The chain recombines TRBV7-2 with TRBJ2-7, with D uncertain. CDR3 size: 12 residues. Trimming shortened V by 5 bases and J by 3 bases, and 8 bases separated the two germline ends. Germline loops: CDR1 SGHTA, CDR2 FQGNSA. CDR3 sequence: CASSHGFYEQYF. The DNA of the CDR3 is TGTGCCAGCAGCCACGGGTTCTACGAGCAGTACTTC.

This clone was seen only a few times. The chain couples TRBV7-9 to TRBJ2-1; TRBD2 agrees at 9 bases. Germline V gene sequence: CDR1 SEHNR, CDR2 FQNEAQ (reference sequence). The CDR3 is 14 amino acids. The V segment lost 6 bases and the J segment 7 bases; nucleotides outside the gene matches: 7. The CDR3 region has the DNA TGTGCCAGCAGGCGTAGCGGGAGTGGTAATGAGCAGTTCTTC. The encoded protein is CASRRSGSGNEQFF.

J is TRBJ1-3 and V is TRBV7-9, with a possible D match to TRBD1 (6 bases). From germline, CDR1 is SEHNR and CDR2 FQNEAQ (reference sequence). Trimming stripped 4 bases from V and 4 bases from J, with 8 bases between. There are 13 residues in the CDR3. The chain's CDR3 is CASSWDMGNTIYF. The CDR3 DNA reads TGTGCCAGCAGCTGGGACATGGGAAACACCATATATTTT.

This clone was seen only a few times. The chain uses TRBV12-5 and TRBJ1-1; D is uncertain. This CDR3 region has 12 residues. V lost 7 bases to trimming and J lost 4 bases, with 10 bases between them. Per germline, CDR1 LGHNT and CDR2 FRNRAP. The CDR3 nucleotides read TGTGCTAGTGCCCTGGGCGTCACTGAAGCTTTCTTT. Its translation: CASALGVTEAFF.

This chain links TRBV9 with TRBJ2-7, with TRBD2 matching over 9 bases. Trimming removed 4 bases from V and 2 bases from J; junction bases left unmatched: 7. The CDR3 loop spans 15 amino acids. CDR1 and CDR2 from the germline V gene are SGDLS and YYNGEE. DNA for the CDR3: TGTGCCAGCAGCCTCCAAGCGGGGGGCGCCTACGAGCAGTACTTC. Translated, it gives CASSLQAGGAYEQYF.

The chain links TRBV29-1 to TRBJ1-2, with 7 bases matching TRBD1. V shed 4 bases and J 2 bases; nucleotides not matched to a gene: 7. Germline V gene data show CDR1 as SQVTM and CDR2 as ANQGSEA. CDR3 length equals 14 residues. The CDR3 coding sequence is TGCAGCGTTGGACAGGGAGGTTGGAACTATGGCTACACCTTC. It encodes CSVGQGGWNYGYTF.

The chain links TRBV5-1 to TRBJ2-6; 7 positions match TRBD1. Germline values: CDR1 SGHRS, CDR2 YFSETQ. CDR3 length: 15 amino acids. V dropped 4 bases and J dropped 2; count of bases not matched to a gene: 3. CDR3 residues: CASSLDRAGANVLTF. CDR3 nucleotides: TGCGCCAGCAGCCTCGACAGGGCTGGGGCCAACGTCCTGACTTTC. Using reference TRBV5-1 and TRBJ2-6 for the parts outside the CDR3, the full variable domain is KAGVTQTPRYLIKTRGQQVTLSCSPISGHRSVSWYQQTPGQGLQFLFEYFSETQRNKGNFPGRFSGRQFSNSRSEMNVSTLELGDSALYLCASSLDRAGANVLTFGAGSRLTVL.

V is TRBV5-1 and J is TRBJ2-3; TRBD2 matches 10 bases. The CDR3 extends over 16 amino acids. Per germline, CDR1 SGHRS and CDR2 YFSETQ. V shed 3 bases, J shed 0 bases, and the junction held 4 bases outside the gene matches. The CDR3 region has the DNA TGCGCCAGCAGCTCACTAGCGGGAAGTAGCACAGATACGCAGTATTTT. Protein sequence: CASSSLAGSSTDTQYF. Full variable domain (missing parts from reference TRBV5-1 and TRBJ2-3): KAGVTQTPRYLIKTRGQQVTLSCSPISGHRSVSWYQQTPGQGLQFLFEYFSETQRNKGNFPGRFSGRQFSNSRSEMNVSTLELGDSALYLCASSSLAGSSTDTQYFGPGTRLTVL.

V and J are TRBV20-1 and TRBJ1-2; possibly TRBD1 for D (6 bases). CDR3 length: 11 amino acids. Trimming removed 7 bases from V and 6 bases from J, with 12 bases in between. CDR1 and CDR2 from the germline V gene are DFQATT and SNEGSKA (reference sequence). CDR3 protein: CSVRRGHGYTF. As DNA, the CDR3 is TGCAGTGTCAGGCGGGGGCATGGCTACACCTTC.

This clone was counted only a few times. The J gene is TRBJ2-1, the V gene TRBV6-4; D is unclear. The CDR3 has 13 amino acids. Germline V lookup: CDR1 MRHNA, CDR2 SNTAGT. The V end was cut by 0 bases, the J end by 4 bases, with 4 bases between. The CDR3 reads CASSDSTYNEQFF. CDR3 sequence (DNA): TGTGCCAGCAGTGACTCGACATACAATGAGCAGTTCTTC.

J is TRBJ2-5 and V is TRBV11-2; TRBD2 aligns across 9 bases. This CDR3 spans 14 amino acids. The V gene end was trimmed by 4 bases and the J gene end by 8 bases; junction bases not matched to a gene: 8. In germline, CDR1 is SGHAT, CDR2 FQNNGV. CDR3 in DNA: TGTGCCAGCAGCTCCGGGGCTAGCGGGATAACCCAGTACTTC. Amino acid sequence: CASSSGASGITQYF.

The CDR3 DNA reads TGTGCCAGCAGCTCCGCCTCTAGCTCCTACGAGCAGTACTTC. Translated, it gives CASSSASSSYEQYF. The chain uses TRBV5-4 and TRBJ2-5, with D hard to call. TRBJ2-7 explains the end of the DNA better; the J call may be wrong. The CDR3 is 14 residues long. In germline, CDR1 is SGHNT, CDR2 YYREEE (reference sequence).

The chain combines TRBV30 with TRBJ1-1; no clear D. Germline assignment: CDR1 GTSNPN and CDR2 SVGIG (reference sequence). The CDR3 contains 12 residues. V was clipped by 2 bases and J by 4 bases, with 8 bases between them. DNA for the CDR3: TGTGCCTGGAGTCGGGATCCCACTGAAGCTTTCTTT. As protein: CAWSRDPTEAFF.

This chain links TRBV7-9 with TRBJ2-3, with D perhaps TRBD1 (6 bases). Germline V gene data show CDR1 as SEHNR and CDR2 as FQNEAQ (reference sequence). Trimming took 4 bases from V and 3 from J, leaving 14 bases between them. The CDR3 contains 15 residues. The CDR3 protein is CASSYFRGGTDTQYF. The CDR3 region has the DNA TGTGCCAGCAGCTATTTTCGAGGGGGTACAGATACGCAGTATTTT.

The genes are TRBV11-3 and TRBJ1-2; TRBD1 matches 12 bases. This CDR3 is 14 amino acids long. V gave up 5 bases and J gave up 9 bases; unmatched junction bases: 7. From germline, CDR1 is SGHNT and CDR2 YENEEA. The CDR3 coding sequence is TGTGCCAGCAGCCGAGGGACAGGGGGCATGAGCTACACCTTC. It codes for CASSRGTGGMSYTF.

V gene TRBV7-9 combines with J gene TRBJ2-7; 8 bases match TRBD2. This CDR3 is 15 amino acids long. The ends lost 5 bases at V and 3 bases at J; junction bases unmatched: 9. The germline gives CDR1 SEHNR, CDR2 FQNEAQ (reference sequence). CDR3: CASSPGGTRGYEQYF. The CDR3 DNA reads TGTGCCAGCAGCCCGGGGGGGACAAGAGGCTACGAGCAGTACTTC.

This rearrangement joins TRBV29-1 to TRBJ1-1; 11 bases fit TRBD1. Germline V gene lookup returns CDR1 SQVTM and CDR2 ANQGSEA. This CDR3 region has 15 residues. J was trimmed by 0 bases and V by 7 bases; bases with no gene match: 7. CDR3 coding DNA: TGCAGCGGGACAGGGGGCTGGGCGATGAACACTGAAGCTTTCTTT. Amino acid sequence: CSGTGGWAMNTEAFF.